Reported below is one T cell receptor (beta chain). Its antigen is still unknown. Eligibility required adulthood, ileal or ileocolonic Crohn's disease and indicated ileocolonic resection. This sample is drawn from a study of T cell repertoires in ileal Crohn's disease. Study-level results: Compared with non-smokers, active smokers at surgery showed more clonal expansions.

Data came from immunoSEQ multiplex PCR; TCRdb stores just in-frame clones and leaves some out. This sample yields 9,500 to 13,000 clones, of which over 60% are seen a single time; about 4.5% belongs to the top ten. Germline V lookup: CDR1 LNHDA, CDR2 SQIVND (reference sequence). This CDR3 has 15 residues. V lost 7 bases and J 7 bases, leaving 20 bases between the germline ends. This chain connects TRBV19 to TRBJ1-5; maybe TRBD1 (6 bases). Sequencing was performed on ileal tissue. The origin of this receptor is an adult with Crohn's disease. Written as DNA, the CDR3 is TGTGCCAGTACCTCCAACAGGGCGTGTGACCAGCCCCAGCATTTT. Its translation: CASTSNRACDQPQHF.